One and the same sample provided the 22 T cell receptor beta chains below, sequenced in a study of OX40 agonist ivuxolimab in advanced cancers. The repertoire was sequenced with immunoSEQ multiplex PCR; TCRdb's copy has only in-frame clones and lacks some. The table includes 67,000 or so clones, around 90% detected once. The source was CD4+ or CD8+ T cells sorted from blood, collected in a trial of the OX40 agonist ivuxolimab. These receptors were taken from an adult with an advanced solid tumor such as melanoma, head and neck, liver or kidney cancer.

Comments on this clone: One end of the junction is discordant with germline, which a read error may explain. V is TRBV11-3 and J is TRBJ2-5, with D unclear. The J call may be faulty, since TRBJ2-7 better matches the DNA end. Germline V gene sequence: CDR1 SGHNT, CDR2 YENEEA. The CDR3 loop spans 11 amino acids. The CDR3 reads CASSPSDEQYF. The CDR3 DNA reads TGTGCCAGCAGCCCCTCCGACGAGCAGTACTTC.

The chain recombines TRBV5-1 with TRBJ1-2; a weak D match, TRBD1 (5 bases). V was cut by 4 bases and J by 9 bases, with 22 bases left in between. Looked up from germline, CDR1 is SGHRS and CDR2 is YFSETQ. This CDR3 has 15 residues. CDR3 DNA sequence: TGCGCCAGCAGCCAGCTTTCTGGGGAGGCAGGGAGCTACACCTTC. Translated: CASSQLSGEAGSYTF.

This clone was counted a few times. This chain joins TRBV5-6 and TRBJ1-2; no firm D call. Trimming left V 0 bases short and J 6 bases short, with 9 bases between. In germline, CDR1 is SGHDT, CDR2 YYEEEE. The CDR3 sequence is 13 residues long. The CDR3 reads CASSLVQENGYTF. The CDR3 bases are TGTGCCAGCAGCTTGGTCCAGGAAAATGGCTACACCTTC.

The V and J genes are TRBV28 and TRBJ2-7; D not resolved. The CDR3 contains 14 residues. V lost 8 bases and J lost 0, with 14 bases in between. Germline CDR1 MDHEN, CDR2 SYDVKM. The CDR3 DNA is TGTGCCAGCTCTCCCGGTACTTACTCCTACGAGCAGTACTTC. Its translation: CASSPGTYSYEQYF. The full variable domain, in which reference TRBV28 and TRBJ2-7 provide the parts outside the CDR3, is DVKVTQSSRYLVKRTGEKVFLECVQDMDHENMFWYRQDPGLGLRLIYFSYDVKMKEKGDIPEGYSVSREKKERFSLILESASTNQTSMYLCASSPGTYSYEQYFGPGTRLTVT.

A few counts support this clone. The DNA for the CDR3 is TGCGCCAGCAGCCCCCTGGGACAGTTCATGAACACTGAAGCTTTCTTT. This encodes CASSPLGQFMNTEAFF. The chain is built from TRBV5-1 and TRBJ1-1, with 7 nucleotides matching TRBD1. Losses at the gene ends were 4 bases for V and 0 bases for J; bases not matched to a gene: 9. The CDR3 extends over 16 amino acids. Germline V CDR1 and CDR2: SGHRS, YFSETQ.

Turning to this clone: The same CDR3 arises from other DNA sequences in this sample as well. The CDR3: CASSPPLGEAFF. DNA of the CDR3: TGTGCCAGCAGTCCGCCATTGGGAGAAGCTTTCTTT. V is TRBV28 and J is TRBJ1-1, with D unresolved. Germline CDR1 is MDHEN and CDR2 is SYDVKM. The CDR3 runs 12 residues. Deletions cut 5 bases from V and 8 bases from J, with 12 bases between.

This clone was seen only once. The rearrangement links TRBV15 to TRBJ2-7, with 7 bases aligning to TRBD1. V lost 8 bases and J lost 5; bases outside the gene matches: 15. Per the germline V gene, CDR1 is LNHNV and CDR2 is YYDKDF (reference sequence). The CDR3 is 15 amino acids. The CDR3 DNA reads TGTGCCACCCTAGGAACCCCCGTTACAGGGGACGAGCAGTACTTC. Its translation: CATLGTPVTGDEQYF.

This clone was seen just once. The V call is TRBV5-8, the J call TRBJ2-3, with 8 positions matching TRBD2. Per the germline V gene, CDR1 is SGHTS and CDR2 is YDEGEE. CDR3 size: 17 residues. V dropped 3 bases and J dropped 0; count of bases not matched to a gene: 9. This CDR3 is CASSSVGLGASTDTQYF. In DNA form, the CDR3 reads TGTGCCAGCAGCTCGGTGGGACTAGGGGCAAGCACAGATACGCAGTATTTT.

The rearrangement joins TRBV7-2 to TRBJ2-1; D uncertain. The CDR3 consists of 16 residues. Germline-derived CDR1 and CDR2 are SGHTA and FQGNSA. V gave up 2 bases and J gave up 5 bases, with 16 bases separating them. The CDR3 DNA reads TGTGCCAGCAGCTTAAGGACGTTGACCTTTAACAATGAGCAGTTCTTC. It yields the protein CASSLRTLTFNNEQFF.

The chain recombines TRBV4-2 with TRBJ1-5, with D hard to call. The CDR3 runs to 14 residues. Per the germline V gene, CDR1 is LGHNA and CDR2 is YNFKEQ. Trimming cost V 0 bases and J 4 bases, with 7 bases left between them. In DNA form, the CDR3 reads TGTGCCAGCAGCCAAGACGGCAGTAATCAGCCCCAGCATTTT. Translation gives CASSQDGSNQPQHF.

This sequence joins TRBV2 and TRBJ1-1, with D unclear. The CDR3 spans 12 residues. V dropped 0 bases and J dropped 2 bases, with 1 base sitting between them. CDR1 is SNHLY and CDR2 is FYNNEI in the germline V gene. The CDR3 sequence: CASSEANTEAFF. CDR3 nucleotide sequence: TGTGCCAGCAGTGAAGCCAACACTGAAGCTTTCTTT. Using reference TRBV2 and TRBJ1-1 for the parts outside the CDR3, the full variable domain is EPEVTQTPSHQVTQMGQEVILRCVPISNHLYFYWYRQILGQKVEFLVSFYNNEISEKSEIFDDQFSVERPDGSNFTLKIRSTKLEDSAMYFCASSEANTEAFFGQGTRLTVV.

This chain links TRBV6-5 with TRBJ2-7, with unresolved D. The CDR3 runs 14 residues. CDR1 and CDR2 from the germline V gene are MNHEY and SVGAGI. Trimming removed 5 bases at V and 0 bases at J, with 11 bases between. CDR3 DNA: TGTGCCAGCAGTCCCGACACCAGCTCCTACGAGCAGTACTTC. This gives the protein CASSPDTSSYEQYF.

The CDR3 region is CASSPPFRTAIYGYTF. CDR3 bases: TGTGCCAGCAGCCCTCCGTTTCGGACAGCAATCTATGGCTACACCTTC. V gene TRBV7-9 combines with J gene TRBJ1-2; D possibly corresponds to TRBD1 (6 bases). CDR1 is SEHNR and CDR2 is FQNEAQ in the germline V gene (reference sequence). V was pared by 5 bases and J by 4 bases, with 20 bases between. The CDR3 runs 16 residues.

DNA of the CDR3: TGTGCCAGCAGCTTAGCAGCACTAGCGGGAGAAGAGACCCAGTACTTC. Protein: CASSLAALAGEETQYF. This chain joins TRBV7-8 and TRBJ2-5, with TRBD2 matching over 11 bases. J gave up 3 bases and V 0 bases, and 3 bases lay outside the gene matches. The germline gives CDR1 SGHVS, CDR2 FQNEAQ. This CDR3 is built from 16 residues.

V is TRBV19 and J is TRBJ2-7; possibly TRBD2 for D (5 bases). Germline CDR1 LNHDA, CDR2 SQIVND (reference sequence). Trimming left V 3 bases short and J 0 bases short, with 12 bases between. The CDR3 has 15 residues. The CDR3 protein is CASSIQRGSSYEQYF. For the CDR3, the DNA is TGTGCCAGTAGTATCCAACGGGGAAGCTCCTACGAGCAGTACTTC. Full variable domain (rest looked up from reference TRBV19 and TRBJ2-7): DGGITQSPKYLFRKEGQNVTLSCEQNLNHDAMYWYRQDPGQGLRLIYYSQIVNDFQKGDIAEGYSVSREKKESFPLTVTSAQKNPTAFYLCASSIQRGSSYEQYFGPGTRLTVT.

V usage is TRBV19 and J usage is TRBJ2-1; D is perhaps TRBD2 (6 bases). Trimming shortened V by 7 bases and J by 9 bases, and 16 bases separated the two germline ends. The germline CDR1 and CDR2 sequences are LNHDA and SQIVND (reference sequence). The CDR3 consists of 13 residues. The DNA for the CDR3 is TGTGCCAGTAAAGTAATGGAGGGGACTGAGCAGTTCTTC. Protein: CASKVMEGTEQFF. The full variable domain, with the rest looked up from reference TRBV19 and TRBJ2-1, is DGGITQSPKYLFRKEGQNVTLSCEQNLNHDAMYWYRQDPGQGLRLIYYSQIVNDFQKGDIAEGYSVSREKKESFPLTVTSAQKNPTAFYLCASKVMEGTEQFFGPGTRLTVL.

The chain uses TRBV18 and TRBJ1-1, with 10 bases identical to TRBD1. Germline CDR1 reads KGHSH; CDR2 reads LQKENI. The CDR3 totals 13 residues. V shed 6 bases and J 7 bases; nucleotides not matched to a gene: 5. This CDR3 is CASSLGTGVEAFF. The CDR3 DNA sequence: TGTGCCAGCTCTCTCGGGACAGGGGTTGAAGCTTTCTTT. The full variable domain, in which reference TRBV18 and TRBJ1-1 provide the parts outside the CDR3, is NAGVMQNPRHLVRRRGQEARLRCSPMKGHSHVYWYRQLPEEGLKFMVYLQKENIIDESGMPKERFSAEFPKEGPSILRIQQVVRGDSAAYFCASSLGTGVEAFFGQGTRLTVV.

The rearrangement uses TRBV7-9 and TRBJ1-1, with D tentatively TRBD1 (5 bases). V was trimmed by 5 bases and J by 3 bases, leaving 16 bases between them. From germline, CDR1 is SEHNR and CDR2 FQNEAQ (reference sequence). This CDR3 has 15 residues. This chain's CDR3 is CASSVTGDGDTEAFF. The CDR3 region has the DNA TGTGCCAGCAGCGTTACTGGGGACGGGGACACTGAAGCTTTCTTT.

The chain links TRBV30 to TRBJ2-7; D possibly corresponds to TRBD2 (7 bases). V was shortened by 2 bases and J by 2 bases, with 10 bases between the two germline ends. This CDR3 region has 13 residues. Per the germline V gene, CDR1 is GTSNPN and CDR2 is SVGIG (reference sequence). CDR3 DNA sequence: TGTGCCTGGAGTACGGGGGGCGCCTACGAGCAGTACTTC. It encodes CAWSTGGAYEQYF.

This chain connects TRBV11-2 to TRBJ2-7, with TRBD1 identical over 7 bases. This CDR3 has 11 residues. The V gene end was trimmed by 6 bases and the J gene end by 4 bases; junction bases not matched to a gene: 0. The germline gives CDR1 SGHAT, CDR2 FQNNGV. The CDR3 reads CASRGQYEQYF. For the CDR3, the DNA is TGTGCCAGCAGGGGACAGTACGAGCAGTACTTC.

This clone has only one observation. This chain joins TRBV7-7 and TRBJ2-2; TRBD1 aligns across 10 bases. Losses at the gene ends were 5 bases for V and 5 bases for J; bases not matched to a gene: 5. This CDR3 spans 15 amino acids. CDR1 SSHAT and CDR2 FNYEAQ come from the germline V gene (reference sequence). CDR3 residues: CASSPGQGGTGELFF. CDR3 sequence (DNA): TGTGCCAGCAGCCCCGGACAGGGGGGGACCGGGGAGCTGTTTTTT.

The rearrangement joins TRBV7-2 to TRBJ2-2, with a tentative D call TRBD2 (6 bases). CDR1 SGHTA and CDR2 FQGNSA come from the germline V gene. Trimming took off 0 bases at V and 5 bases at J, with 7 bases between the two ends. The CDR3 loop spans 14 amino acids. CDR3 loop: CASSLAAGTGELFF. In nucleotides, the CDR3 is TGTGCCAGCAGCTTAGCGGCGGGGACCGGGGAGCTGTTTTTT.